This record looks at one TCR beta chain sequence and its context. Its matching antigen is unknown. The sample originates from a study of OX40 agonist ivuxolimab in advanced cancers. Study as a whole: Patients were treated with ivuxolimab, an agonistic anti-OX40 (CD134) antibody. Points from the study as a whole: Researchers report that CD8+ T cells had, on average, more expanded clones than CD4+.

The CDR3 has 16 amino acids. Per the germline V gene, CDR1 is SGHAT and CDR2 is FQNNGV. V was clipped by 5 bases and J by 0 bases, with 14 bases between them. Libraries were prepared by immunoSEQ multiplex PCR; TCRdb keeps only in-frame clonotypes and omits some of them. Among fewer than 90,000 clones listed, over 75% were seen once. Patients with autoimmune history or systemic immunosuppression were excluded. The clonotype originates from an adult with an advanced solid tumor such as melanoma, head and neck, liver or kidney cancer. V is TRBV11-2 and J is TRBJ1-3; tentatively, D is TRBD1 (6 bases). The material was CD4+ or CD8+ T cells sorted from blood, obtained in a trial of the OX40 agonist ivuxolimab. CDR3 in amino acids: CASSKRTVHSGNTIYF. For the CDR3, the DNA is TGTGCCAGCAGCAAACGGACAGTACACTCTGGAAACACCATATATTTT.